The T cell receptor beta chain described here comes from a study of sequential checkpoint blockade in melanoma (dated by TCRdb to about 2019). Study-wide context: Using 1:1 randomization, the trial assigned patients either to first-line nivolumab followed by ipilimumab (arm A) or to ipilimumab followed by nivolumab (arm B). Maintenance nivolumab came after both trial sequences. General conclusions and limits of the study: The model for predicting response that combines TCR metrics with mutation burden needs to be validated in larger, independent patient cohorts.

At the junction V is shortened by 1 base and J by 5 bases; bases outside the gene matches: 10. For CDR1 and CDR2, the germline V gene lists LGHNA and YSLEER. There are 18 amino acids in the CDR3, from cysteine to phenylalanine inclusive. Kept here is only the CDR3 DNA, which spans 54 bases and is read in frame from base 1. The treatment or condition label for this specimen denotes: randomized to nivolumab then ipilimumab (arm A) or the reverse (arm B). Prior DNA-damaging chemotherapy had not been received by any trial patient. Live CD3+CD8+ cells negative for CD19 and CD56 were sorted from thawed PBMCs on a FACS Aria II flow cytometer. CheckMate 064, a randomized, open-label phase II trial of sequential checkpoint blockade, was the source of the samples, all of which came from patients with melanoma. Peripheral blood mononuclear cells were collected by leukapheresis, purified using Ficoll-Paque, and frozen in human serum containing about 9.8% DMSO. Immediately after sorting, the purity of the sorted blood CD3+CD8+ cells was confirmed to be >95%, and DNA was then extracted.

The immunoSEQ Assay was used to immunosequence TCRbeta CDR3 regions from genomic DNA. Before high-throughput sequencing, the genomic DNA was amplified using bias-controlled multiplex PCR. The study's own analysis went as follows. To quantify the absolute abundance of each unique TCRbeta CDR3 region, the sequences were collapsed and filtered. Clonality was defined as 1 minus Pielou's evenness and was calculated using productive rearrangements only. A previously published method was used to identify clones whose frequencies were significantly greater in on-treatment samples than in baseline samples. In TCRdb, the immuneACCESS table is reduced to in-frame sequences with V and J assigned. These tables do not hold every clone; where another copy was compared, an unresolved V gene accounts for under half, and the others remain unexplained. V, J and clone size reflect that table, while D and trimming were determined from the DNA. The sample table holds more than 25,000 clones, of which 85% to 90% were seen once. The ten largest clones add up to 14% of the sample.

Turning to this clone: The antigen it binds to is not known. Per-base quality was not reported, and no clone a single base away is much larger than it.

This receptor was obtained from a human donor with melanoma. Sample: CD8+ T cells sorted from blood (inferred from file names), taken from a patient given nivolumab and ipilimumab in sequence. The sequence links TRBV4-3 to TRBJ2-2, with 10 junctional bases fitting TRBD2. The sequenced DNA is TGCGCCAGCAGCCAAGTTGTTCTCGGGACTAGCGAGACCGGGGAGCTGTTTTTT. Its coded protein is CASSQVVLGTSETGELFF.